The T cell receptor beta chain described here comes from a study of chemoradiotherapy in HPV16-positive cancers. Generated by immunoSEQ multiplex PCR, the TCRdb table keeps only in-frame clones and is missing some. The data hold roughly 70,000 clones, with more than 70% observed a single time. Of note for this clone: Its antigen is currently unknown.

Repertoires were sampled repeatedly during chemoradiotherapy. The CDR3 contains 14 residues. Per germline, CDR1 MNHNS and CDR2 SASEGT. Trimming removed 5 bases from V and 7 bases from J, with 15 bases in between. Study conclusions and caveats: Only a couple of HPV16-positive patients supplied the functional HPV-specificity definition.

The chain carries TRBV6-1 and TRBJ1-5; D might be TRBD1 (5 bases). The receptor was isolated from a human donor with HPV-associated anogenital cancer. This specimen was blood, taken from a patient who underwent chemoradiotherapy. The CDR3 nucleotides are TGTGCCAGCAGTCCCGGACCAGGGCCCCAGCCCCAGCATTTT. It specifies CASSPGPGPQPQHF.